These 9 T cell receptor beta chains were sequenced from one sample in a study of cytomegalovirus exposure and HLA in healthy donors. TCRdb's table, derived via immunoSEQ multiplex PCR, lists solely in-frame clones and lacks some. The sample gives 100,000 to 150,000 clones, 85% to 90% of which show up once; roughly 1.2% is in the top ten. The sequencing sample was made of PBMCs. Receptors originate from a woman aged 18-29 years in good health and CMV-seronegative.

This chain connects TRBV5-1 to TRBJ2-3, with D uncertain. V lost 0 bases, J lost 4 bases, and 9 bases lay in between. CDR1 and CDR2 (germline): SGHRS, YFSETQ. The CDR3 sequence is 14 residues long. Here the CDR3 DNA reads TGCGCCAGCAGCTTGGGTCAGGTCGCAGATACGCAGTATTTT. This translates into CASSLGQVADTQYF.

This sequence joins TRBV9 and TRBJ1-4, with a tentative D call TRBD1 (5 bases). The germline gives CDR1 SGDLS, CDR2 YYNGEE. The length of the CDR3 is 16 residues. V gave up 0 bases and J gave up 11 bases, with 20 bases separating them. The CDR3, as DNA: TGTGCCAGCAGCGTAGGGCTATTGCAGGGAAGAGAGAAACTGTTTTTT. Its protein is CASSVGLLQGREKLFF.

The V call is TRBV18, the J call TRBJ1-2, with TRBD1 identical over 9 bases. Looked up from germline, CDR1 is KGHSH and CDR2 is LQKENI. The CDR3 totals 15 residues. The V and J ends lost 2 bases and 3 bases, in that order; junction bases with no gene match: 4. The CDR3 is CASSPLDRGDYGYTF. CDR3 DNA sequence: TGTGCCAGCTCACCATTAGACAGGGGGGACTATGGCTACACCTTC.

The chain recombines TRBV15 with TRBJ1-2; D may be TRBD1 (6 bases). Germline V CDR1 and CDR2: LNHNV, YYDKDF (reference sequence). Between the trimmed V and J ends, which lost 0 bases and 8 bases, there was a span of 10 bases. The CDR3 length is 13 residues. CDR3 amino acids: CATSRDPGDGYTF. The CDR3 DNA reads TGTGCCACCAGCAGAGACCCAGGGGACGGCTACACCTTC.

The chain carries TRBV19 and TRBJ2-1; D is possibly TRBD1 (5 bases). Germline CDR1 is LNHDA and CDR2 is SQIVND (reference sequence). V lost 3 bases and J lost 4, with 13 bases in between. This CDR3 has 15 residues. This CDR3 is CASSMWGPRYNEQFF. CDR3 sequence (DNA): TGTGCCAGTAGTATGTGGGGCCCACGTTACAATGAGCAGTTCTTC.

The CDR3, as DNA: TGTGCCACGAGCGGGGGGGCTTCCTCCTACAATGAGCAGTTCTTC. Its protein is CATSGGASSYNEQFF. The chain carries TRBV6-1 and TRBJ2-1; 10 bases line up with TRBD2. This CDR3 comprises 15 residues. The germline V gene has CDR1 MNHNS and CDR2 SASEGT. V shed 10 bases and J 0 bases; nucleotides not matched to a gene: 6.

This chain joins TRBV2 and TRBJ1-2; D uncertain. Trimming stripped 8 bases from V and 5 bases from J, with 18 bases between. The CDR3 has 14 amino acids. Germline lookup yields CDR1 SNHLY and CDR2 FYNNEI. CDR3 sequence: CASQPQDSSYGYTF. CDR3 coding DNA: TGTGCCAGCCAGCCCCAGGATAGTTCTTATGGCTACACCTTC.

The chain has TRBV5-1 and TRBJ2-5, with D perhaps matching TRBD1 (6 bases). The CDR3 extends over 15 amino acids. From germline, CDR1 is SGHRS and CDR2 YFSETQ. V lost 3 bases and J 7 bases, leaving 19 bases between the germline ends. The CDR3 reads CASSSTTQGLVTQYF. CDR3 bases: TGCGCCAGCAGCTCGACAACTCAGGGGCTCGTGACCCAGTACTTC.

The chain is built from TRBV18 and TRBJ1-6; D perhaps matches TRBD1 (5 bases). CDR3 length: 14 amino acids. V lost 3 bases to trimming and J lost 8 bases, with 11 bases between them. Germline V gene sequence: CDR1 KGHSH, CDR2 LQKENI. In nucleotides, the CDR3 is TGTGCCAGCTCACCGGGGGGGTCGGATTCACCCCTCCACTTT. This sequence encodes CASSPGGSDSPLHF.